The T cell receptor beta chain under discussion was sequenced for a study of cytomegalovirus exposure and HLA in healthy donors (dated by TCRdb to the late 2010s). Some background on the complete study: In an earlier analysis of under 750 of the donors, 276 Gb of sequence data and 117 million unique TCR beta sequences from some 170 million T cells were reported. Approximately 300 gigabases of sequencing data and 70 million to 95 million unique TCR sequences made up an early release that covered under 750 HLA-typed donors. Of the 300 to 500 genotyped donors, 65% to 90% were placed in the genetic ancestry cluster associated with self-reported Caucasian donors. The aim of the study was to test whether cataloging public T cell receptors could identify signatures of past pathogen exposure. The study used immunosequencing to profile the T cell repertoires of under 700 subjects and linked those repertoires to cytomegalovirus serostatus. Along with the roughly 610-subject first cohort, a separate validation cohort of over a hundred different subjects was used. The study combined high-throughput TCR immunosequencing, statistical association of individual TCRs with disease status, and machine learning to predict cytomegalovirus infection status. A later analysis re-analyzed previously published TCR beta repertoires from roughly 690 donors and added high-resolution HLA genotyping to study TCR occurrence patterns. The later analysis used no new phenotypic data to find candidate immune exposures, relying instead on TCR beta sequences and their occurrence across donors. To decide whether each TCR beta V gene segment behaved as functional or pseudogenic, an earlier analysis of some 600 of the donors relied on high-throughput TCR beta sequencing. Donor age, sex, ethnicity and CMV serostatus were compiled together with the repertoire data. A later genetic analysis took genome-wide SNP genotypes for about 55% of the 666 donors and used that subset as a discovery cohort. All discovery cohort repertoires had been generated using a single sequencing platform. HLA typing included class I and class II loci at four-digit resolution. The number of donors typed differed by locus, with 629-630 for A, B, C, DRB1 and DQB1, about 500 for DQA1, over 600 for DPA1, and under 490 for DPB1. About five DR-DQ haplotypes were treated as single units for association and clustering because of strong linkage in the cohort. On average, over 200,000 unique TCR beta nucleotide sequences were sequenced per donor among about 400 genotyped donors of the cohort, with 15% to 20% of those sequences being non-productive.

The protocol used for the library was the immunoSEQ multiplex PCR assay. The multiplex PCR relied on a mix of 60 forward primers for TCR Vbeta segments and 13 reverse primers for TCR Jbeta segments. A multiplex PCR assay on genomic DNA amplified the CDR3 region of rearranged TCR beta genes. The Illumina HiSeq System was used to sequence the amplified TCR beta libraries as 87-base-pair reads. From the authors' description of their analysis: A later analysis counted 65 million to 90 million unique TCR beta chains across the 640 or so repertoires, and some 11 million of these chains were shared by at least two donors. Raw reads were error-corrected and collapsed into unique sequences by a nearest-neighbor algorithm in which closely related sequences were merged to remove PCR and sequencing errors. To assign V, D and J gene segments, CDR3 sequences were aligned to IMGT reference sequences. Each retained sequence needed at least a six-nucleotide match to both a V gene segment and a J gene segment. Rearrangements were called productive when the CDR3 lacked stop codons and stayed in frame with V and J; all others were non-productive. Following IMGT convention, CDR3 was defined as the stretch from the second conserved V-encoded cysteine up to the conserved J-encoded phenylalanine. Sequences without an unambiguous match to a single V gene segment were excluded from the earlier analysis of 450 to 750 of the donors. In an earlier analysis of 587 of the donors, V segments were called functional above 56.7% productive rearrangements and were called segregating when the between-donor standard deviation exceeded 5%. To diagnose cytomegalovirus status from the catalog of TCR beta chain sequences, a statistical classification framework was built. V and J gene assignment, in a later analysis, came from comparing TCR nucleotide sequences with IMGT/GENE-DB human TR gene sequences. Using the TCRdist pipeline, a later analysis assigned CDR3 sequences along with most-parsimonious VDJ recombination scenarios. A later analysis defined each TCR beta chain by its CDR3 amino acid sequence plus V-gene family, and excluded reads lacking a unique V-gene family. A later analysis removed several hundred highly shared, low-generation-probability nucleotide sequences to deal with suspected cross-contamination and a sequencing artifact. For each public chain, a later analysis derived a clonal expansion index from normalized ranks of inferred template counts within each repertoire. A later analysis computed generation probabilities with a VDJ recombination model fitted to out-of-frame rearrangements, and checked the results against IGoR. In a later analysis, hypergeometric tests were used to score TCR-TCR, TCR-HLA and TCR-CMV co-occurrence, with a repertoire-size bias correction applied to TCR pairs. To estimate false discovery rates, a later analysis permuted the HLA or CMV assignments 20 times. In a later analysis, co-occurring TCRs were grouped using DBSCAN, with TCRdist sequence similarity added in when clustering inside HLA-allele-positive subsets. For co-occurrence clustering, repertoires with fewer than 30,000 or more than 120,000 public chains were excluded, along with roughly 5 repertoires with anomalous nucleotide sharing. This is the immuneACCESS table as TCRdb keeps it, with only in-frame sequences that have V and J called. A part of the clones is gone; compared with another copy, unresolved V genes explain less than half, and the rest is unexplained. The DNA was the basis for D and trimming; V, J and clone size are from that table. Here the sample has over 150,000 clones; about three quarters occur a single time. About 2.6% of the sample lies in the top ten.

The count of this clone is one. Its recognized antigen is unknown. Within one base of it there is no much larger clone, and no base qualities were kept. The full study reports these points: Most TCR sequences were seen in very few donors, while some public TCRs were found in many individuals. An earlier analysis of several hundred of the donors showed that most TCR beta V segments appeared in productive rearrangements either about 87% or about 30% of the time, which broadly matched IMGT annotations. CMV serostatus was the only immune exposure information available for the cohort. Strong co-occurrence of HLA alleles, especially DR and DQ, made assigning TCR associations to individual alleles difficult. The cohort was sequenced for TCR beta chains only, and without alpha or paired-chain data the features that could be detected were limited. Linkage disequilibrium might explain the correlated functional status among segregating V segments, but an unknown experimental factor could not be ruled out. The classifier was reported to diagnose cytomegalovirus status with high specificity and sensitivity in both the original and validation cohorts. Presence/absence analyses assumed roughly uniform sequencing depth across donors, an assumption that may not hold. Three of the identified cytomegalovirus-associated TCR beta chains were confirmed in vitro to be specific for cytomegalovirus antigens. A cluster of highly shared sequence variants was judged likely to be a technical artifact of the sequencing pipeline. A later analysis associated 15,000 to 20,000 TCR beta sequences with specific HLA alleles at a false discovery rate of 0.05. The authors suggested that the approach could potentially be generalized to other disease states and immunological phenotypes. Because HLA typing was missing for some donors at each locus, association tests included only the typed subset. A later genetic analysis associated a missense DCLRE1C variant with V-gene and J-gene trimming of TCR beta chains, and an independent cohort replicated the association. A later analysis found that HLA-associated TCR beta chains were more clonally expanded and had lower generation probabilities than equally common non-associated chains. In a later analysis, several top co-occurrence clusters were reported to appear linked to parvovirus B19, influenza, CMV and Epstein-Barr virus. The study listed 164 TCR beta chains as associated with cytomegalovirus. The earlier analysis of some 540 of the donors excluded about 16 rarely observed V segments, including chromosome 9 orphons, because counts were too low. Compared with the 666-donor mean, donors in an Asian-associated ancestry cluster had fewer N-insertions in productive TCRs, according to a later genetic analysis. A later analysis found that TCR association rates varied across HLA loci, with DRB1 alleles showing the most associated TCRs and HLA-C alleles the fewest. The 87-base-pair reads could not distinguish some IMGT-functional V segments, including TRBV6-2 and TRBV6-3, so those segments were excluded. A further reported finding was that TCR beta sequences accurately predicted the HLA-A and HLA-B alleles for most subjects in the first cohort. According to a later analysis, most CMV-associated TCR beta chains appeared to be HLA-restricted, and the HLA associations seemed to be driven largely by CMV exposure.

The cohort comprised 670 or so healthy bone marrow donors. All cohort members were sampled while nominally healthy, although unrecorded immune exposures were likely present. The donor tested CMV seropositive, placing the donor among the approximately 310 seropositive members of the cohort. Every donor gave a peripheral blood sample, and the peripheral blood mononuclear cells from that sample were used for TCR beta sequencing. The Qiagen DNeasy Blood Extraction Kit was used to extract genomic DNA from the blood cell samples. The germline V gene (reference sequence) gives CDR1 as LNHDA and CDR2 as SQIVND. At the junction V is shortened by 7 bases and J by 0 bases; bases outside the gene matches: 7. The CDR3 measures 16 amino acids from cysteine to phenylalanine. Left in the record is the CDR3 DNA by itself, 48 bases read in frame from the first base.

Recombination linked TRBV19 to TRBJ1-4, and 8 junctional nucleotides match TRBD1. Material for sequencing was PBMCs. The sequence was collected from a woman aged 40 to 50 in good health and CMV-seropositive. The bases are TGTGCCAGTATGGGCCAGGGGGCTGCAACTAATGAAAAACTGTTTTTT. The encoded protein is CASMGQGAATNEKLFF. The CDR3, completed at both ends by the reference TRBV19 and TRBJ1-4 genes, gives the full variable domain DGGITQSPKYLFRKEGQNVTLSCEQNLNHDAMYWYRQDPGQGLRLIYYSQIVNDFQKGDIAEGYSVSREKKESFPLTVTSAQKNPTAFYLCASMGQGAATNEKLFFGSGTQLSVL.